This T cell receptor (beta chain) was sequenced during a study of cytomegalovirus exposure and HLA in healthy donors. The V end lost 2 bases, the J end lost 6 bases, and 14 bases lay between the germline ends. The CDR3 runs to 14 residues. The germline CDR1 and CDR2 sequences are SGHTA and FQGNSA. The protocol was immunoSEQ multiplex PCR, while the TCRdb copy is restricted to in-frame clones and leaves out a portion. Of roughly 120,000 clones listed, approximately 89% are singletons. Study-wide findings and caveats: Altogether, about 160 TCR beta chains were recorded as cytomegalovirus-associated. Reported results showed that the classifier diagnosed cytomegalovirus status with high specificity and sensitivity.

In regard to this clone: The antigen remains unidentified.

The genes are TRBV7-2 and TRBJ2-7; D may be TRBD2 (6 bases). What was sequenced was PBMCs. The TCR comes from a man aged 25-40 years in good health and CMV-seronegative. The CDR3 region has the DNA TGTGCCAGCAGCTTAAGCGGGTGGGTGGGCGAGCAGTACTTC. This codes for CASSLSGWVGEQYF.